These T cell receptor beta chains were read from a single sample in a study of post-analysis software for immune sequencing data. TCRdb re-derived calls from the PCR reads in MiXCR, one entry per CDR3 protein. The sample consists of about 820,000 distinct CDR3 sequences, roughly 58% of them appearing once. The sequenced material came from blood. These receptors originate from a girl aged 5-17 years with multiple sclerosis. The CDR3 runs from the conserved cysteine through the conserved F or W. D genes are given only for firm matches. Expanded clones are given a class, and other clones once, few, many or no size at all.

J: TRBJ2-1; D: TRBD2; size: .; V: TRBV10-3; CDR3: CAISGITGGLRNEQFF; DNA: TGTGCCATCAGTGGTATCACGGGAGGTCTCCGCAATGAGCAGTTCTTC
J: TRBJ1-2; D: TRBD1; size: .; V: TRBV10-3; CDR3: CAIRSPGGGGGNYGYTF; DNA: TGTGCCATCAGATCGCCAGGGGGGGGCGGTGGCAACTATGGCTACACCTTC
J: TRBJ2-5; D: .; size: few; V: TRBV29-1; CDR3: CSVDRRTQETQYF; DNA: TGCAGCGTTGACCGCCGCACCCAAGAGACCCAGTACTTC
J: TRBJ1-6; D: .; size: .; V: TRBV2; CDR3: CASSDGENSPLHF; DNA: TGTGCCAGCAGTGACGGGGAGAATTCACCCCTCCACTTT
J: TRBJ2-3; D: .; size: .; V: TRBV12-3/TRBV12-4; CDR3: CADRPDTDTQYF; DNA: TGTGCGGACAGACCAGACACAGATACGCAGTATTTT
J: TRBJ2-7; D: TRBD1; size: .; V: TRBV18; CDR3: CASSPSGWTGSYEQYF; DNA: TGTGCCAGCTCACCGTCTGGTTGGACAGGGTCCTACGAGCAGTACTTC
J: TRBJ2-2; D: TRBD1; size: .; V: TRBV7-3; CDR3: CVSSLSPGGQGSTGELFF; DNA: TGTGTCAGCAGCTTAAGTCCCGGGGGACAGGGGAGCACCGGGGAGCTGTTTTTT
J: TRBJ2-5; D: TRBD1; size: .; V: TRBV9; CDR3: CASGRAGGQETQYF; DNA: TGTGCCAGCGGTCGCGCAGGGGGCCAAGAGACCCAGTACTTC
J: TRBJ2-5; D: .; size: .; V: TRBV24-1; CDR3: CATSDAGSGETQYF; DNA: TGTGCCACCAGTGATGCAGGGTCGGGGGAGACCCAGTACTTC
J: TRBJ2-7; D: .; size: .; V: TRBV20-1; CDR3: CSASGVGRPYNEQYF; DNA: TGCAGTGCTAGCGGGGTCGGACGCCCCTACAATGAGCAGTACTTC
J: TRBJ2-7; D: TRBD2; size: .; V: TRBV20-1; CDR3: CSPFTSASYEQYF; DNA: TGCAGTCCCTTTACTAGCGCAAGCTACGAGCAGTACTTC
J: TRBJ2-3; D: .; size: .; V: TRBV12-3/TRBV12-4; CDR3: CASSFGSLAFSTDTQYF; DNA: TGTGCCAGCAGTTTCGGATCCTTGGCGTTTAGCACAGATACGCAGTATTTT
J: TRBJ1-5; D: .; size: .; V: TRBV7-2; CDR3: CASSLLGGSGGNQPQHF; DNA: TGTGCCAGCAGCTTACTTGGAGGGTCCGGCGGCAATCAGCCCCAGCATTTT
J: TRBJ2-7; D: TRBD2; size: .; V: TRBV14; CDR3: CASSTYPGLADYEQYF; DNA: TGTGCCAGCAGCACCTATCCGGGACTAGCTGATTACGAGCAGTACTTC
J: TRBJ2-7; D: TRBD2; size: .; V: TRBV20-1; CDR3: CSARDKSSGGNEQYF; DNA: TGCAGTGCTAGAGATAAGTCTAGCGGGGGCAACGAGCAGTACTTC
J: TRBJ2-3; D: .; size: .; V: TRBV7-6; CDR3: CASSLEFRWGDTQYF; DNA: TGTGCCAGCAGCTTAGAATTTAGGTGGGGTGATACGCAGTATTTT
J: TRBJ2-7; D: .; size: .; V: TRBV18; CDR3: CASSPKGGESYEQYF; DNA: TGTGCCAGCTCACCAAAAGGTGGGGAGTCCTACGAGCAGTACTTC
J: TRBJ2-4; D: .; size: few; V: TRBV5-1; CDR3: CASSSGGLANRNAQYF; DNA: TGCGCCAGCAGCTCGGGCGGGCTAGCCAATCGCAACGCCCAGTACTTC
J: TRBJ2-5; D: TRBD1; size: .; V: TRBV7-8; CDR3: CASSLGTGGYGETQYF; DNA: TGTGCCAGCAGCTTGGGGACAGGGGGGTATGGGGAGACCCAGTACTTC
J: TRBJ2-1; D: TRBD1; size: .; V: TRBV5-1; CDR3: CASSATGASSYNEQFF; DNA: TGCGCCAGCAGCGCTACAGGGGCGAGCTCCTACAATGAGCAGTTCTTC
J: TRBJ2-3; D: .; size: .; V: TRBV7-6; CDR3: CASSPRTQTDTQYF; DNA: TGTGCCAGCAGCCCGCGGACGCAGACAGATACGCAGTATTTT
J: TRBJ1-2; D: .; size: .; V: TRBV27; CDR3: CASRSGVPNYGYTF; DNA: TGTGCCAGCAGATCCGGGGTGCCTAACTATGGCTACACCTTC
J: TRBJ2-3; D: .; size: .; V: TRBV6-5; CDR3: CATSPGGRPSTDTQYF; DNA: TGTGCCACCTCCCCTGGAGGGAGGCCAAGCACAGATACGCAGTATTTT
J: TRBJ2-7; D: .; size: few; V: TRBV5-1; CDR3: CASSLEGTGSPYEQYF; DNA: TGCGCCAGCAGCTTGGAAGGTACAGGGAGTCCCTACGAGCAGTACTTC
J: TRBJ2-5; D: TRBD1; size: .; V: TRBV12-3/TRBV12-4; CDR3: CASSLSDRGGQETQYF; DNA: TGTGCCAGCAGTTTATCGGACAGGGGAGGTCAAGAGACCCAGTACTTC
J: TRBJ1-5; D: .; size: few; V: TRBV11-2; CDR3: CASSLSRNQPQHF; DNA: TGTGCCAGCAGCCTCTCCCGCAATCAGCCCCAGCATTTT
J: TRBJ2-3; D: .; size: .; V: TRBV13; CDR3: CASSAEEASTDTQYF; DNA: TGTGCCAGCAGCGCCGAGGAAGCCAGCACAGATACGCAGTATTTT
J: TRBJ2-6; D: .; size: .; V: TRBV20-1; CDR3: CSAKNRVLPGANVLTF; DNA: TGCAGTGCTAAGAACAGGGTTTTGCCTGGGGCCAACGTCCTGACTTTC
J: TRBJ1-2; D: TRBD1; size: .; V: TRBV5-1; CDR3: CASSAGQGAAYGYTF; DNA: TGCGCCAGCAGCGCGGGACAGGGGGCCGCCTATGGCTACACCTTC
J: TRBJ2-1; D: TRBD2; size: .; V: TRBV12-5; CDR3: CASGSLAGGLYNEQFF; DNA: TGTGCTAGTGGTTCACTAGCCGGGGGACTATACAATGAGCAGTTCTTC
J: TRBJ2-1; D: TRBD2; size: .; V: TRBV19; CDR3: CASSPKGLAGNEQFF; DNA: TGTGCCAGTAGTCCAAAGGGACTAGCGGGCAATGAGCAGTTCTTC
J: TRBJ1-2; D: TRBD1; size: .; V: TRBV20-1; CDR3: CSASRQGSAYGYTF; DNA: TGCAGTGCTTCTCGACAGGGATCTGCCTATGGCTACACCTTC
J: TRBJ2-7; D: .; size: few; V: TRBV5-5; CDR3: CASSLAEAGRTWRIDEQYF; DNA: TGTGCCAGCAGTCTGGCTGAGGCAGGGCGAACATGGAGGATTGACGAGCAGTACTTC
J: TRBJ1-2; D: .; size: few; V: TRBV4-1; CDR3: CASSQEPGTNYGYTF; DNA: TGCGCCAGCAGCCAAGAGCCAGGGACGAACTATGGCTACACCTTC
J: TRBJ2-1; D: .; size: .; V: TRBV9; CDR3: CASSPRVIASYNEQFF; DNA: TGTGCCAGCAGCCCCCGGGTGATAGCGAGTTACAATGAGCAGTTCTTC
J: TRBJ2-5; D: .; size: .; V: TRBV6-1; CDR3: CASNQGYQETQYF; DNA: TGTGCCAGCAATCAGGGATACCAAGAGACCCAGTACTTC
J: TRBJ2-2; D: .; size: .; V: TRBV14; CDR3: CASSQRIRTGELFF; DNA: TGTGCCAGCAGCCAACGCATTCGAACCGGGGAGCTGTTTTTT
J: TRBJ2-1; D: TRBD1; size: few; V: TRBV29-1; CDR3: CSVLKGQPVNEQFF; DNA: TGCAGCGTTTTAAAGGGACAGCCGGTCAATGAGCAGTTCTTC
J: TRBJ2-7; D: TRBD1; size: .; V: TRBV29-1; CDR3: CSVEGQGRLEQYF; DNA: TGCAGCGTTGAGGGACAGGGGCGGCTAGAGCAGTACTTC
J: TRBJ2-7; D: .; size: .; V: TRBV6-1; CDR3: CASSDPELVREQYF; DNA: TGTGCCAGCAGTGACCCAGAGCTAGTACGCGAGCAGTACTTC
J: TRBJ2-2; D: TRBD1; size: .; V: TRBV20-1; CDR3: CSARKGQGSLAGELFF; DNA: TGCAGTGCCAGAAAAGGACAGGGGAGTTTAGCCGGGGAGCTGTTTTTT
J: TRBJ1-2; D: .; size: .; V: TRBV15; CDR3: CATRSGLGLYGYTF; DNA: TGTGCCACCAGGAGCGGGTTGGGCCTCTATGGCTACACCTTC
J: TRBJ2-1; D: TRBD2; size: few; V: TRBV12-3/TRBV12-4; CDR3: CASSVLARSYNEQFF; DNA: TGTGCCAGCAGTGTACTAGCGAGATCCTACAATGAGCAGTTCTTC
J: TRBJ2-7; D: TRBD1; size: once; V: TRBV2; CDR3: CASTDIRGQTYEQYF; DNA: TGTGCCAGCACTGACATCAGGGGGCAAACCTACGAGCAGTACTTC
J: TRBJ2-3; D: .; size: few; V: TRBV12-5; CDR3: CASGPSRPGPTDTQYF; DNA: TGTGCTAGTGGCCCCTCCCGACCGGGCCCCACAGATACGCAGTATTTT
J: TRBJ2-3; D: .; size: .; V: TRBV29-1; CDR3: CSVPRGSSTDTQYF; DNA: TGCAGCGTTCCCCGCGGGTCTAGCACAGATACGCAGTATTTT
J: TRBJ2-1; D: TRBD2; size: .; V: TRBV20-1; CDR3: CSASGRSWYNEQFF; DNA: TGCAGTGCTAGCGGGAGGTCGTGGTACAATGAGCAGTTCTTC